The following is a TCR beta chain sequence with its context. The table came from immunoSEQ multiplex PCR; TCRdb's copy has only in-frame clones and leaves some out. The profile shows approximately 280,000 clones, roughly 90% of them singletons. Participants reported their clinical history, and cohort assignment relied on those reports. The data were obtained in a study of blood T cell repertoires in COVID-19. Overall study: The study drew acute and convalescent COVID-19 samples from the United States, Italy and Spain.

The CDR3 length is 13 residues. The V and J ends lost 1 base and 6 bases respectively, with 13 bases between them. The germline CDR1 and CDR2 sequences are GTSNPN and SVGIG (reference sequence). The source is a woman aged 18-29 years with acute COVID-19. Sequencing was carried out using PBMCs or T cells enriched from blood (not recorded which). The gene calls are TRBV30 and TRBJ2-7; tentative D call: TRBD2 (5 bases). Here the CDR3 DNA reads TGTGCCTGGAGTGAGACGGGAATCGGCGAGCAGTACTTC. This translates into CAWSETGIGEQYF.